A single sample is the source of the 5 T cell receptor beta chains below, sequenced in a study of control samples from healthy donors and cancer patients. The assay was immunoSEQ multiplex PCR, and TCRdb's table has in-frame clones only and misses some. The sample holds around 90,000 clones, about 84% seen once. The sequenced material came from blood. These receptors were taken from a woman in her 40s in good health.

The CDR3 here is CATSDPRGTGEQFF. CDR3 coding DNA: TGTGCCACCAGTGATCCAAGGGGGACTGGTGAGCAGTTCTTC. The rearrangement joins TRBV24-1 to TRBJ2-1; D might be TRBD1 or TRBD2, each matching 6 bases. Germline V CDR1 and CDR2: KGHDR, SFDVKD. V was trimmed by 3 bases and J by 9 bases, leaving 14 bases between them. The CDR3 is made up of 14 amino acids.

The CDR3 region has the DNA TGTGCCAGTAATCATCCATTCATTAGCAATCAGCCCCAGCATTTT. Protein sequence: CASNHPFISNQPQHF. The chain uses TRBV19 and TRBJ1-5; D gene unclear. This CDR3 has 15 amino acids. Trimming stripped 7 bases from V and 0 bases from J, with 13 bases between. Germline CDR1 is LNHDA and CDR2 is SQIVND (reference sequence).

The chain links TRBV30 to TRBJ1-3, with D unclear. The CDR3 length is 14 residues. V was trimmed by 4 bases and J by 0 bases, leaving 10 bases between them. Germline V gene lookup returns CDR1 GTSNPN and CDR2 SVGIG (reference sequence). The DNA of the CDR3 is TGTGCCTGGACAAAAACTAGCTCTGGAAACACCATATATTTT. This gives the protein CAWTKTSSGNTIYF.

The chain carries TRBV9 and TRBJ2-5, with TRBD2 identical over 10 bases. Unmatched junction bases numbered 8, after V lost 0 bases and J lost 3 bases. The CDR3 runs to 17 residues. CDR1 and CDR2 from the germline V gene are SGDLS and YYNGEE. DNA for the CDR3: TGTGCCAGCAGCGTAGGGTATTCTAGCGGGGGCGAAGAGACCCAGTACTTC. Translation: CASSVGYSSGGEETQYF. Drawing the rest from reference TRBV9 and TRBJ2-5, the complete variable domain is DSGVTQTPKHLITATGQRVTLRCSPRSGDLSVYWYQQSLDQGLQFLIQYYNGEERAKGNILERFSAQQFPDLHSELNLSSLELGDSALYFCASSVGYSSGGEETQYFGPGTRLLVL.

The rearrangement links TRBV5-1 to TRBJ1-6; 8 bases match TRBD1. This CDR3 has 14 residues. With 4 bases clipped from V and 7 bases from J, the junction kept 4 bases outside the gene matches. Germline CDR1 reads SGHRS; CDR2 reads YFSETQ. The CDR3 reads CASSPQGENSPLHF. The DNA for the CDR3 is TGCGCCAGCAGCCCACAGGGGGAGAATTCACCCCTCCACTTT.